One sample yielded the 6 T cell receptor beta chains listed below, sequenced in a study of blood T cell repertoires in COVID-19. Sequencing was performed with immunoSEQ multiplex PCR; in TCRdb, only in-frame clones are kept and a portion is missing. The sample comprises a few hundred thousand clones, around nine tenths of which are singletons, and roughly 10% rests with the top ten. What was sequenced was PBMCs or T cells enriched from blood (not recorded which). The receptors shown here come from a woman in her forties or fifties who had recovered from COVID-19.

The V and J genes are TRBV9 and TRBJ2-5; 9 positions match TRBD2. This CDR3 spans 15 amino acids. Trimming took 0 bases from V and 4 from J; bases not matched to a gene: 4. Germline V gene data show CDR1 as SGDLS and CDR2 as YYNGEE. The CDR3 spells CASSVGPSGAETQYF. The DNA of the CDR3 is TGTGCCAGCAGCGTAGGGCCTAGCGGGGCAGAGACCCAGTACTTC.

V and J are TRBV4-1 and TRBJ1-4; a weak D match, TRBD1 (6 bases). CDR1 MGHRA and CDR2 YSYEKL come from the germline V gene. The CDR3 consists of 19 residues. The ends were cut back, 2 bases at V and 3 bases at J, with 22 bases in the middle. CDR3 nucleotide sequence: TGCGCCAGCAGCCAAAGAAAAGAAATGACAGGACGAGCTAATGAAAAACTGTTTTTT. Residues: CASSQRKEMTGRANEKLFF.

A few counts support this clone. The rearrangement joins TRBV4-3 to TRBJ1-2, with 8 bases matching TRBD1. The V segment lost 0 bases and the J segment 0 bases; nucleotides outside the gene matches: 6. Germline V gene sequence: CDR1 LGHNA, CDR2 YSLEER. The CDR3 has 17 residues. CDR3 coding DNA: TGCGCCAGCAGCCAAGATGTCCAGGGGGCTCCTAACTATGGCTACACCTTC. Its protein is CASSQDVQGAPNYGYTF.

The chain couples TRBV19 to TRBJ1-2; TRBD1 might be the D (5 bases). The CDR3 is 14 residues long. Germline lookup yields CDR1 LNHDA and CDR2 SQIVND (reference sequence). Trimming took 5 bases from V and 3 from J, leaving 13 bases between them. CDR3 region: CASSRAGSDYGYTF. CDR3 in DNA: TGTGCCAGTAGTCGCGCAGGGTCCGACTATGGCTACACCTTC.

The rearrangement uses TRBV7-9 and TRBJ1-6; 7 bases match TRBD1. CDR1 is SEHNR and CDR2 is FQNEAQ in the germline V gene (reference sequence). J gave up 5 bases and V 1 base, and 5 bases lay outside the gene matches. CDR3 length: 16 amino acids. Here the CDR3 reads CASSLGYTGDNSPLHF. CDR3 sequence (DNA): TGTGCCAGCAGCTTAGGTTACACAGGGGATAATTCACCCCTCCACTTT.

The rearrangement links TRBV30 to TRBJ1-2; D not resolved. The CDR3 has 14 residues. V lost 4 bases, J lost 3 bases, and 15 bases lay in between. Germline CDR1 GTSNPN, CDR2 SVGIG (reference sequence). CDR3 region: CAWKTPTDYYGYTF. Here the CDR3 DNA reads TGTGCCTGGAAAACCCCCACTGATTACTATGGCTACACCTTC.